Below, 4 T cell receptor beta chains from the same sample are listed, as sequenced in a study of beta chain features in type 1 diabetes. Isolated RNA was reverse transcribed in full, so expressed TCRB transcripts were sequenced. The data were produced by immunoSEQ multiplex PCR, yet TCRdb's version contains in-frame clones alone and is incomplete. The sample lists some 150,000 clones, less than 11% occurring once. Specimen: naive CD4+ T cells from blood. The receptors originated from a man younger than 35 in good health.

The sample holds many counts of this clone. V and J are TRBV7-3 and TRBJ1-6; no firm D call. The germline gives CDR1 SGHTA, CDR2 FQGTGA. CDR3 length: 14 amino acids. Trimming left V 6 bases short and J 6 bases short, with 12 bases between. DNA of the CDR3: TGTGCCAGCAGTCCTGGAGGCCGTAATTCACCCCTCCACTTT. Amino acids: CASSPGGRNSPLHF.

This sequence joins TRBV5-4 and TRBJ1-5; D ambiguous. Germline V lookup: CDR1 SGHNT, CDR2 YYREEE (reference sequence). This CDR3 is built from 14 residues. The V gene lost 0 bases and the J gene lost 0 bases, with 4 bases spanning the gap. CDR3 DNA: TGTGCCAGCAGCTTGGGAGGTAGCAATCAGCCCCAGCATTTT. As protein: CASSLGGSNQPQHF.

J is TRBJ1-6 and V is TRBV4-1; D remains unclear. The CDR3 consists of 15 residues. The germline gives CDR1 MGHRA, CDR2 YSYEKL. Trimming removed 2 bases at V and 7 bases at J, with 12 bases between. CDR3 DNA: TGCGCCAGCAGCCAATTTTTTGGAGCCAATTCACCCCTCCACTTT. This encodes CASSQFFGANSPLHF.

This clone was detected many times. The gene calls are TRBV4-3 and TRBJ2-7, with 10 bases fitting TRBD1. The CDR3 is 15 amino acids. V trimming: 3 bases; J trimming: 5 bases; junction bases outside the gene matches: 7. Germline V gene data show CDR1 as LGHNA and CDR2 as YSLEER. In nucleotides, the CDR3 is TGCGCCAGCAGCCAGGGGGGACAGGGGCGGAACGAGCAGTACTTC. Its translation is CASSQGGQGRNEQYF.